This T cell receptor beta chain comes out of a study of shared clonotypes between healthy human individuals. Overall study context: Per donor, three plates held CD4 naive cells, three held CD4 memory, two held CD8 naive and one held CD8 memory. Study outcomes and limitations: Among donors, clonotype sharing was expected to be affected by sequencing depth. Sampling covered nothing but blood. Tissue TCR repertoires likely differ from those found in blood.

Repertoires were generated with immunoSEQ multiplex PCR, while TCRdb's copy carries only in-frame clones and drops some. The data hold about 2.1 million clones, with 85% to 95% observed a single time. A remark on this clone: The antigen is unknown.

CD45RO negativity and positive selection for CCR7 defined naive CD8 cells, a population that excluded terminally differentiated effector memory CD45RA+ cells. Donation came from healthy HIV-negative adults that had no recent acute infections or vaccinations. After removal of 6 bases from V and 2 bases from J, the junction contained 5 bases not matched to a gene. CDR1 and CDR2 from the germline V gene are SQVTM and ANQGSEA. This CDR3 has 13 residues. The J gene is TRBJ2-7, the V gene TRBV29-1, with 9 bases fitting TRBD1. This clonotype originated in a man aged 18 to 29 in good health. Some clones in this sample may be carry-over from other donors' samples. The sequenced sample was naive CD8+ T cells from PBMCs. The CDR3 nucleotides read TGCAGCGTCCGCGACAGGGGGGCCTACGAGCAGTACTTC. It translates to CSVRDRGAYEQYF.